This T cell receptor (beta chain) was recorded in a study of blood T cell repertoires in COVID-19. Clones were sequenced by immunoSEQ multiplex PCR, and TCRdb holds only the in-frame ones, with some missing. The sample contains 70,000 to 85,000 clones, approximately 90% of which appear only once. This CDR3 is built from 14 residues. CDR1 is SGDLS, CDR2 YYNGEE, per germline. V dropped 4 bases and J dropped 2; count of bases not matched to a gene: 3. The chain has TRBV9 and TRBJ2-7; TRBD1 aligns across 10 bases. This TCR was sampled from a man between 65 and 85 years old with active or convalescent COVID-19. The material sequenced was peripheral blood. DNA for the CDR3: TGTGCCAGCAGCCGGACAGGGGGGACCTACGAGCAGTACTTC. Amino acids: CASSRTGGTYEQYF.